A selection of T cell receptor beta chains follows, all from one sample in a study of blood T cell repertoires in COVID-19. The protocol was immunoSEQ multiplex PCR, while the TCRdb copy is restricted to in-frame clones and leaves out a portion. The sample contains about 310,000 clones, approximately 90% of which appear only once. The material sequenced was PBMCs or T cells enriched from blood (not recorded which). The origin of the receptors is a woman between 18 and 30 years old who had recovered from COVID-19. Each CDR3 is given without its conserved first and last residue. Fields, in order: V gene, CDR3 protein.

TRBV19,ATNPGQGLNYGYT
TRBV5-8,ASSRVPGQGAKGGYT
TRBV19,ASSPGTATNEKLF
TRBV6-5,ASRSGQSSYEQY
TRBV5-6,ASSFEERETQY
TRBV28,ASSPQGNGGTDTQY
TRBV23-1,ASSQMGAIENSNQPQH
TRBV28,ASRIRGRPYGYT
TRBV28,ASSSTGYYGYT
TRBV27,ASSPTSGRADEQF
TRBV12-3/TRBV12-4,ASTTTGGGYT
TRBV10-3,AITGSASTEAF
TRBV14,ASSLLPGAEAF
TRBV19,ASSELAGVTGELF
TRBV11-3,ASSKGQGPHNEQF
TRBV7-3,ASSPLRRTNTEAF
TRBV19,ASSWFLASQETQY
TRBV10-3,AMRPTGAVVGTGELF
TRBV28,ASSGTVYGYT
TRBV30,ACDTSGGKTQY